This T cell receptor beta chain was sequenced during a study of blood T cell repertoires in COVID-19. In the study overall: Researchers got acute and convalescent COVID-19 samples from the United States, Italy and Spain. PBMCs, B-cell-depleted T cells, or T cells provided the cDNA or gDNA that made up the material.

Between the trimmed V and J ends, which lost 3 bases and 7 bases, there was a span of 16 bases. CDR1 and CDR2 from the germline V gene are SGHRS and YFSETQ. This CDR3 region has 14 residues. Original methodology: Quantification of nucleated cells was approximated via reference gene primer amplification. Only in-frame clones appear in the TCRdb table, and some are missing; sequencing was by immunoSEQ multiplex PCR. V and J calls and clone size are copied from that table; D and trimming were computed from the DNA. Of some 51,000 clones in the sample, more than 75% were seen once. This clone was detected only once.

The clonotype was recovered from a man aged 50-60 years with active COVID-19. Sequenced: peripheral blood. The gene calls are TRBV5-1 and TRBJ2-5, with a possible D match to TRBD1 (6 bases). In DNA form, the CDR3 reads TGCGCCAGCAGCTCCCGACAGGCGTGGGGGACCCAGTACTTC. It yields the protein CASSSRQAWGTQYF.